The entry that follows covers one TCR beta chain sequence. Its specificity is unknown. The data are from a study of T cell repertoires in cytomegalovirus infection. Whole-study context: Peptides in the study included HLA-C-restricted and HLA-B-restricted CMV epitopes. An indication of both CMV infection and matching HLA type came from public TCR beta signatures. The study, taken as a whole, reports: The cumulative frequency of public TCR beta families distinguished individuals who carried CMV together with the relevant HLA. The ex vivo response showed dominance by HLA-C-restricted CMV-specific TCR beta clonotypes.

Per the germline V gene, CDR1 is SGHRS and CDR2 is YFSETQ. Trimming at V came to 3 bases and at J to 8 bases, leaving 3 bases not matched to a gene. CDR3 length: 14 amino acids. TCRdb re-called the reads through MiXCR, storing one row per CDR3 protein. The top ten hold under 20% of the sample, which has a few hundred thousand distinct CDR3 sequences, around 35% seen once. This receptor was identified in a human donor in good health (CMV status not recorded). Some clones in this sample may be carry-over from other donors' samples. This chain uses TRBV5-1 with TRBJ2-1; 12 bases fit TRBD2. The material was cultured PBMCs, obtained from culture after CMV antigen stimulation. The CDR3 DNA is TGCGCCAGCAGCTGGTCTAGCGGGAGGGATGAGCAGTTCTTC. Translating gives CASSWSSGRDEQFF.